This TCR beta chain was found in a study of blood T cell repertoires in COVID-19. Study overall: Samples taken during acute and convalescent COVID-19 were collected in the United States, Italy and Spain. In each case, the material was cDNA or gDNA derived from T cells, B-cell-depleted T cells, or PBMCs.

Repertoires were generated with immunoSEQ multiplex PCR, while TCRdb's copy carries only in-frame clones and drops some. The sample yields hundreds of thousands of clones, around 88% seen once. During active infection, Seattle patients enrolled and were then monitored through disease. CDR1 LGHDT and CDR2 YNNKEL come from the germline V gene (reference sequence). V lost 3 bases and J lost 2; bases outside the gene matches: 6. The CDR3 length is 15 residues. This sequence was found in a woman aged 70 to 79 with COVID-19, enrolled during active disease. What was sequenced was peripheral blood. The chain couples TRBV3-1 (or the pseudogene TRBV3-2) to TRBJ2-7, with TRBD1 matching 8 bases. CDR3 amino acids: CASSHRGRFPYEQYF. CDR3 coding DNA: TGTGCCAGCAGCCACAGGGGGCGCTTCCCCTACGAGCAGTACTTC.